This TCR beta chain was profiled in a study of T cells in Graves' hyperthyroidism and ophthalmopathy. General study points: In the blood, most expanded thyroid clonotypes above 0.001 appeared as well.

This clonotype was observed many times. Its antigen is unknown. Ophthalmopathy patients had moderate-to-severe active disease, CAS ≥3, NOSPECS ≥4, and disease duration under 3 months. Diagnoses used clinical symptoms, serum thyroxine and TRAb, thyroid ultrasound and orbital computed tomography. The PBMCs were taken from about 10 ml of fresh peripheral blood. The source material, RNA transcripts, was used to amplify TCR beta CDR3 regions. RT-PCR in the first round (using the HTBI primer set) targeted the TCR CDR3. A single record per CDR3 protein comes from TCRdb applying MiXCR to the multiplex PCR reads. The sample holds around 600,000 distinct CDR3 sequences, approximately 16% seen once. V gave up 6 bases and J gave up 5 bases, with 19 bases separating them. The CDR3 is 14 residues long. Germline-derived CDR1 and CDR2 are DFQATT and SNEGSKA (reference sequence).

This chain joins TRBV20-1 and TRBJ2-5; TRBD1 might be the D (7 bases). The origin of this receptor is a middle-aged woman with Graves' ophthalmopathy. Material for sequencing was blood. CDR3 region: CSAPGGGVKETQYF. CDR3 nucleotide sequence: TGCAGTGCCCCTGGAGGGGGCGTGAAGGAGACCCAGTACTTC.